A single sample gave rise to the 19 T cell receptor beta chains below, sequenced in a study of cytomegalovirus exposure and HLA in healthy donors. Data came from immunoSEQ multiplex PCR; TCRdb stores just in-frame clones and leaves some out. The sample includes 150,000 to 200,000 clones, around nine tenths of them seen just once. Source material: PBMCs. The receptors come from a man between 18 and 35 years old in good health and CMV-seropositive.

The V and J genes are TRBV7-3 and TRBJ2-1; 9 positions agree with TRBD2. Looked up from germline, CDR1 is SGHTA and CDR2 is FQGTGA. J lost 9 bases, V lost 2 bases, and 14 bases had no gene match. The CDR3 length is 17 residues. The CDR3 nucleotides are TGTGCCAGCAGCTTATATCCCCGACTAGCGGAGGTGAGTGAGCAGTTCTTC. Residues: CASSLYPRLAEVSEQFF.

This clone appeared once. The chain combines TRBV2 with TRBJ2-5; D might be TRBD2 (5 bases). Between the trimmed V and J ends, which lost 3 bases and 4 bases, there was a span of 15 bases. Germline values: CDR1 SNHLY, CDR2 FYNNEI. This CDR3 region has 15 residues. The CDR3 DNA follows: TGTGCCAGCAGTGAGACCCCCGTAGGGAGAGAGACCCAGTACTTC. It encodes CASSETPVGRETQYF.

The chain joins TRBV28 to TRBJ1-2; possible D gene TRBD1, 6 bases. Germline loops: CDR1 MDHEN, CDR2 SYDVKM. Trimming stripped 5 bases from V and 9 bases from J, with 16 bases between. The CDR3 contains 13 residues. CDR3 amino acids: CASSIDRLSSYTF. CDR3 DNA: TGTGCCAGCAGTATCGACAGGCTCTCGAGCTACACCTTC.

This rearrangement joins TRBV7-2 to TRBJ2-3, with D possibly matching TRBD2 (5 bases). There are 15 residues in the CDR3. Germline V gives CDR1 SGHTA, CDR2 FQGNSA. Trimming left V 4 bases short and J 2 bases short, with 13 bases between. CDR3 coding DNA: TGTGCCAGCAGCTCTAGCTATACAAACACAGATACGCAGTATTTT. Residues: CASSSSYTNTDTQYF.

The chain is built from TRBV5-6 and TRBJ1-1; D is unclear. The germline V gene encodes CDR1 SGHDT and CDR2 YYEEEE. The CDR3 is 13 residues long. The V gene lost 6 bases and the J gene lost 3 bases, with 12 bases spanning the gap. The CDR3 protein is CASKYVSDTEAFF. DNA of the CDR3: TGTGCCAGCAAGTACGTTTCGGACACTGAAGCTTTCTTT.

The genes are TRBV5-1 and TRBJ2-7; TRBD1 matches at 10 bases. CDR1 and CDR2 (germline): SGHRS, YFSETQ. The CDR3 extends over 16 amino acids. Trimming removed 0 bases from V and 6 bases from J; junction bases left unmatched: 9. The CDR3 reads CASSLAFDRGLSEQYF. CDR3 bases: TGCGCCAGCAGCTTGGCTTTTGACAGGGGGCTCAGCGAGCAGTACTTC.

This clone occurred a few times. The gene calls are TRBV4-2 and TRBJ2-1; 13 nucleotides match TRBD2. V was clipped by 0 bases and J by 9 bases; unmatched bases: 5. Per the germline V gene, CDR1 is LGHNA and CDR2 is YNFKEQ. The length of the CDR3 is 16 residues. Here the CDR3 reads CASSQDDGLAGAEQFF. Written as DNA, the CDR3 is TGTGCCAGCAGCCAAGACGATGGACTAGCGGGGGCTGAGCAGTTCTTC.

The gene calls are TRBV25-1 and TRBJ1-2, with D possibly being TRBD1 (5 bases). CDR3 length: 15 residues. Germline V gene lookup returns CDR1 MGHDK and CDR2 SYGVNS. With 3 bases removed from V and 4 bases from J, the gap between germline ends came to 15 bases. The CDR3 region is CASSDSGRFAYGYTF. The DNA of the CDR3 is TGTGCCAGCAGTGACTCAGGGAGGTTCGCCTATGGCTACACCTTC.

This clone was seen just once. The chain couples TRBV30 to TRBJ2-1; 14 bases are shared with TRBD2. The CDR3 totals 14 residues. The germline V gene encodes CDR1 GTSNPN and CDR2 SVGIG (reference sequence). The ends lost 1 base at V and 7 bases at J; junction bases unmatched: 0. The CDR3 sequence is CAWSGLAGGNEQFF. The CDR3, as DNA: TGTGCCTGGAGTGGACTAGCGGGAGGGAATGAGCAGTTCTTC.

The V gene is TRBV20-1, the J gene TRBJ2-5; D ambiguous. The CDR3 has 10 residues. The V end was cut by 6 bases, the J end by 3 bases, with 5 bases between. CDR1 and CDR2 from the germline V gene are DFQATT and SNEGSKA (reference sequence). CDR3: CSARKETQYF. The DNA for the CDR3 is TGCAGTGCCAGGAAAGAGACCCAGTACTTC.

V and J are TRBV30 and TRBJ2-7; 10 bases fit TRBD1. The CDR3 spans 14 residues. Trimming at V came to 3 bases and at J to 7 bases, leaving 9 bases not matched to a gene. Per the germline V gene, CDR1 is GTSNPN and CDR2 is SVGIG (reference sequence). The CDR3 sequence: CAWRRGQGSWEQYF. Written as DNA, the CDR3 is TGTGCCTGGAGACGGGGACAGGGGTCGTGGGAGCAGTACTTC.

The chain links TRBV11-2 to TRBJ2-1; TRBD1 might be the D (5 bases). Germline-derived CDR1 and CDR2 are SGHAT and FQNNGV. The CDR3 runs to 18 residues. The V end lost 6 bases, the J end lost 3 bases, and 24 bases lay between the germline ends. As DNA, the CDR3 is TGTGCCAGCAGACCCATAAGGGGCGCCGGAATTTTCTACAATGAGCAGTTCTTC. This translates into CASRPIRGAGIFYNEQFF.

The rearrangement uses TRBV10-2 and TRBJ2-7; 10 nucleotides align to TRBD2. This CDR3 has 17 amino acids. The V and J ends lost 0 bases and 0 bases, in that order; junction bases with no gene match: 5. Looked up from germline, CDR1 is WSHSY and CDR2 is SAAADI. In DNA, the CDR3 is TGCGCCAGCAGTGAGTCGGCACTAGCGGGAAGCTCCTACGAGCAGTACTTC. Its translation: CASSESALAGSSYEQYF.

This clone was detected only once. The genes are TRBV27 and TRBJ2-3, with 11 bases aligning to TRBD2. Germline-derived CDR1 and CDR2 are MNHEY and SMNVEV (reference sequence). V gave up 5 bases and J gave up 2 bases; unmatched junction bases: 12. The CDR3 has 18 amino acids. Written as DNA, the CDR3 is TGTGCCAGCAGTCAAACTAGCGGGAGCTTGTTAATCACAGATACGCAGTATTTT. It yields the protein CASSQTSGSLLITDTQYF.

V and J are TRBV28 and TRBJ1-2; TRBD1 might be the D (5 bases). The germline V gene encodes CDR1 MDHEN and CDR2 SYDVKM. This CDR3 has 13 residues. V was trimmed by 1 base and J by 9 bases, leaving 12 bases between them. The CDR3 DNA follows: TGTGCCAGCAGTTTATCCCGACAGATCAGCTACACCTTC. Translated, it gives CASSLSRQISYTF.

The chain uses TRBV5-1 and TRBJ2-1, with TRBD2 as a possible D gene (5 bases). Looked up from germline, CDR1 is SGHRS and CDR2 is YFSETQ. Trimming took 4 bases from V and 7 from J, leaving 9 bases between them. The CDR3 covers 12 residues. The CDR3, as DNA: TGCGCCAGCAGCCAGACGGGGAATGAGCAGTTCTTC. This translates into CASSQTGNEQFF.

In nucleotides, the CDR3 is TGCAGCGTTGAACTGCGGGAGCTCTACAATGAGCAGTTCTTC. Translating gives CSVELRELYNEQFF. V and J are TRBV29-1 and TRBJ2-1; 7 bases match TRBD2. Germline CDR1 reads SQVTM; CDR2 reads ANQGSEA. This CDR3 has 14 residues. J was trimmed by 3 bases and V by 2 bases; bases with no gene match: 4.

V and J are TRBV30 and TRBJ1-3, with TRBD1 matching 7 bases. Looked up from germline, CDR1 is GTSNPN and CDR2 is SVGIG (reference sequence). Trimming took 1 base from V and 7 from J; bases not matched to a gene: 7. The CDR3 contains 14 residues. The CDR3 spells CAWSASTGTNTIYF. The CDR3 coding sequence is TGTGCCTGGAGTGCATCGACAGGGACTAACACCATATATTTT.

The chain joins TRBV21-1 to TRBJ2-1; the D segment call TRBD1 is taken from the table without a DNA check. TRBV21-1 is listed as a pseudogene. CDR3 length: 16 amino acids. As DNA, the CDR3 is TGTGCCAGCAGCAAAGTCGGACAGGGGCCCTACAATGAGCAGTTCTTC. It translates to CASSKVGQGPYNEQFF.